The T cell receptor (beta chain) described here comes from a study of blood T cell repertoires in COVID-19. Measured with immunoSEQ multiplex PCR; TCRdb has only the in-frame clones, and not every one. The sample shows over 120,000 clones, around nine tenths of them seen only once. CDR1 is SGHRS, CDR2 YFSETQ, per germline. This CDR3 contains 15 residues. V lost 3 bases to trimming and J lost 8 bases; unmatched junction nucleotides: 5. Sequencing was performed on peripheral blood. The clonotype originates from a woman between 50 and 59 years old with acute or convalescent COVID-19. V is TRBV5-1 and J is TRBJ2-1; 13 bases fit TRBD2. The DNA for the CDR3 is TGCGCCAGCAGCTATCGAGGACTAGCGGGAGATGAGCAGTTCTTC. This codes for CASSYRGLAGDEQFF.